This is a list of T cell receptor beta chains from one sample in a study of blood T cell repertoires in COVID-19. Generated by immunoSEQ multiplex PCR, the TCRdb table keeps only in-frame clones and is missing some. The sample includes 35,000 to 45,000 clones, 85% of them seen just once. The specimen was peripheral blood. The receptors were sampled from a man over 45 with active COVID-19. The CDR3 runs from the conserved cysteine through the conserved F or W. A D gene is named only where the DNA matches it firmly. Size values are once, few and many counts, or a class for expanded clones, and some rows have none.

cdr3_nt	cdr3_aa	d_call	v_call	j_call	clone_size
TGTGCCAGCAGTTCGCCCGGGACTGTATCCTACGAGCAGTACTTC	CASSSPGTVSYEQYF	-	TRBV11-2	TRBJ2-7	-
TGTGCCAGTAGTCCGGACAGGGGGATCACTGAAGCTTTCTTT	CASSPDRGITEAFF	TRBD1	TRBV19	TRBJ1-1	once
TGTGCCAGCTCACTTCGGGGCACAGATACGCAGTATTTT	CASSLRGTDTQYF	-	TRBV18	TRBJ2-3	-
TGCGCCAGCTCCGAAAGGATAGCGGACACTGAAGCTTTCTTT	CASSERIADTEAFF	-	TRBV5-1	TRBJ1-1	-
TGTGCCAGCAGCCAGGGACAAGCTAATAATGAAAAACTGTTTTTT	CASSQGQANNEKLFF	-	TRBV11-2	TRBJ1-4	few
TGCAGTGCCCTGAGCTCCTACGAGCAGTACTTC	CSALSSYEQYF	-	TRBV20-1	TRBJ2-7	few
TGTGCCAGCAGCTTGGGAGCGAGCTCCTACAATGAGCAGTTCTTC	CASSLGASSYNEQFF	-	TRBV5-5	TRBJ2-1	-
TGCGCCAGCAGCCAAAGGACAGGGGCCACTGAAGCTTTCTTT	CASSQRTGATEAFF	TRBD1	TRBV4-3	TRBJ1-1	-
TGTGCCAGCAGCTTGGTACCAAAGAGCTCCTACGAGCAGTACTTC	CASSLVPKSSYEQYF	-	TRBV5-5	TRBJ2-7	-
TGTGCCAGCTCACCTCCTTCAATGTCGCGGGGGGGCGGGGAGCAGTACTTC	CASSPPSMSRGGGEQYF	TRBD2	TRBV18	TRBJ2-7	-
TGTGCCATCAGTGTGGAGGCTGTGGGCGAGCAGTACTTC	CAISVEAVGEQYF	-	TRBV10-3	TRBJ2-7	-
TGTGCCACCAGGGGCGGGGGGGCAGGGCAGTTCTTC	CATRGGGAGQFF	TRBD2	TRBV24-1	TRBJ2-1	-
TGCGCCAGCAGTGTCGTGGGAGATCAGCCCCAGCATTTT	CASSVVGDQPQHF	-	TRBV5-1	TRBJ1-5	-
TGTGCCAGCAGCTTAAAGGGAGGGGTTGAAGCTTTCTTT	CASSLKGGVEAFF	-	TRBV7-9	TRBJ1-1	-
TGTGCCAGCTCACCGACAGGGGCGACTACTGAAGCTTTCTTT	CASSPTGATTEAFF	TRBD1	TRBV18	TRBJ1-1	-
TGTGCCAGCAGAGAAACCTACAGGGGGCTGTACGAGCAGTACTTC	CASRETYRGLYEQYF	TRBD1	TRBV27	TRBJ2-7	-
TGCGCCAGCAGTGAGGATCCTGAGCGCCCTAGCTCCTACGAGCAGTACTTC	CASSEDPERPSSYEQYF	-	TRBV10-1	TRBJ2-7	-
TGTGCCAGTAGTACTTACAGGGGGAGCAATCAGCCCCAGCATTTT	CASSTYRGSNQPQHF	TRBD1	TRBV19	TRBJ1-5	-
TGTGCCTGGAGTGCCCAGACAGGTGGCTACACCTTC	CAWSAQTGGYTF	-	TRBV30	TRBJ1-2	-
TGTGCCAGTAGTACCTTCGGGGGACAGTACTATGGCTACACCTTC	CASSTFGGQYYGYTF	TRBD1	TRBV19	TRBJ1-2	-
TGTGCCAGCTCACAATTGCAGGGTTTTGAGCAGTTCTTC	CASSQLQGFEQFF	-	TRBV18	TRBJ2-1	-
TGTGCCAGCAGCCCTCGGGGAGGGGCCTACGAGCAGTACTTC	CASSPRGGAYEQYF	TRBD2	TRBV9	TRBJ2-7	-
TGTGCCAGCAGCGTAGGTCTTGACAGGGTTGGTGGCTACACCTTC	CASSVGLDRVGGYTF	TRBD1	TRBV9	TRBJ1-2	-
TGTGCCAGCAGCTCCACGCCCGGGACAGGGGTTGCTTTCTTT	CASSSTPGTGVAFF	TRBD1	TRBV7-3	TRBJ1-1	-
TGCGCCAGCAGCCAAGAGCCAGGGCGCACTGAAGCTTTCTTT	CASSQEPGRTEAFF	-	TRBV4-1	TRBJ1-1	-
TGTGCCAGCAGCCCTGATGACAGGTCGAACACTGAAGCTTTCTTT	CASSPDDRSNTEAFF	-	TRBV11-2	TRBJ1-1	-
TGTGCCAGCAGTTTGGGACTAACCTACGAGCAGTACTTC	CASSLGLTYEQYF	TRBD2	TRBV12-3/TRBV12-4	TRBJ2-7	-
TGTGCCAGTAGAGGGGTGGCAGGGGGAAGGAATCAGCCCCAGCATTTT	CASRGVAGGRNQPQHF	TRBD1	TRBV19	TRBJ1-5	-
TGTGCCAGCAGCTTAATAGGGAGTAGCATCCAAGAGACCCAGTACTTC	CASSLIGSSIQETQYF	-	TRBV11-3	TRBJ2-5	-
TGTGCCAGTAGTATAGAAGGGGCAGCTGGAAACACCATATATTTT	CASSIEGAAGNTIYF	-	TRBV19	TRBJ1-3	-
TGTGCCAGCAGTTCAAGGACAGGGTTTTACAATGAGCAGTTCTTC	CASSSRTGFYNEQFF	TRBD1	TRBV6-2/TRBV6-3	TRBJ2-1	-
TGTGCCAGCAGCCCCTTTTTGAACACTGAAGCTTTCTTT	CASSPFLNTEAFF	-	TRBV3-1/TRBV3-2	TRBJ1-1	-
TGTGCCAGCAGCTACGCGGAGAGGAACACCGGGGAGCTGTTTTTT	CASSYAERNTGELFF	-	TRBV7-3	TRBJ2-2	few
TGTGCCAGCAGCGTAGGGCTGGGGCCGATGGCCTACGAGCAGTACTTC	CASSVGLGPMAYEQYF	-	TRBV9	TRBJ2-7	-
TGTGCCAGCAGTGAATGGGCGGGCTCCGGCACTGAAGCTTTCTTT	CASSEWAGSGTEAFF	-	TRBV2	TRBJ1-1	-
TGTGCCAGCAGCTTGGAAGGGACAAACACTATGCCCCAGCATTTT	CASSLEGTNTMPQHF	-	TRBV5-5	TRBJ1-5	-
TGTGCCAGCAGCCGTCCGGGACAGGGTCCATACAATGAGCAGTTCTTC	CASSRPGQGPYNEQFF	TRBD1	TRBV7-2	TRBJ2-1	-
TGCGCCAGCAGCTTGGGGGCTAGCGGTCGCACAGATACGCAGTATTTT	CASSLGASGRTDTQYF	TRBD2	TRBV5-1	TRBJ2-3	-
TGTGCCAGCAGCGCCTGGGACACTGTATTCTTC	CASSAWDTVFF	-	TRBV11-1	TRBJ2-1	-
TGCGCCAGCAGCCAAGATCCTGGGACAGGCCTTAATGAAAAACTGTTTTTT	CASSQDPGTGLNEKLFF	TRBD1	TRBV4-3	TRBJ1-4	-
TGTGCCAGCAGCTTAATGCAGGTAACTGAAGCTTTCTTT	CASSLMQVTEAFF	-	TRBV7-2	TRBJ1-1	-
TGTGCCAGCAGCTCCCTAAGCACAGATACGCAGTATTTT	CASSSLSTDTQYF	-	TRBV7-9	TRBJ2-3	-
TGTGCCAGCACCGGCGGGAGTCGGGATGAGCAGTTCTTC	CASTGGSRDEQFF	TRBD2	TRBV6-6	TRBJ2-1	-
TGTGCCAGCAGCCCTAAACAGGCCTTCTATGGCTACACCTTC	CASSPKQAFYGYTF	-	TRBV5-4	TRBJ1-2	once
TGTGCCAGCTCACCACTATCTAATGAAAAACTGTTTTTT	CASSPLSNEKLFF	-	TRBV18	TRBJ1-4	-
TGTGCCAACCAAGGACGCTTCGGACTAGCGAAAATCTACGAGCAGTACTTC	CANQGRFGLAKIYEQYF	TRBD2	TRBV6-4	TRBJ2-7	-